The T cell receptor beta chain under discussion was sequenced for a study of metastatic and nonmetastatic thyroid tumors. Study-wide background: Across blood and tumor or nodule tissue, repertoires from malignant and benign thyroid patients were compared with one another. Broader study findings: Reported TCR beta diversity, measured in blood and tumor, was significantly higher for malignant thyroid tumors than for benign nodules.

Original handling: Using the CDR3 differences seen across clinicopathological groups, the authors built a distant-metastasis classifier for papillary thyroid cancer, which was meant to discriminate distant-metastatic patients. TCRdb used MiXCR to call clones anew from the PCR reads. TCRdb's processing, not the authors' own work, is the source of the V and J calls. The data contain around 32,000 clones, around 7% of them singletons. About this clone: What it binds is unknown.

Until they underwent thyroid surgery, no patient had received any treatment. The CDR3 is 17 amino acids. J gave up 0 bases and V 2 bases, and 7 bases lay outside the gene matches. Germline V gene lookup returns CDR1 MNHEY and CDR2 SVGEGT. The TCR was taken from a female donor with papillary thyroid cancer or a benign thyroid nodule (not recorded which). Some clones in this sample may be carry-over from other donors' samples. V gene TRBV6-2 or TRBV6-3 combines with J gene TRBJ1-1, with 9 positions matching TRBD1. The sample comprised blood. The CDR3 coding sequence is TGTGCCAGCAGTTACCTACCGGACAGGGGTATGAACACTGAAGCTTTCTTT. It yields the protein CASSYLPDRGMNTEAFF.